A selection of T cell receptor beta chains follows, all from one sample in a study of T cells after posttransplantation cyclophosphamide. Libraries were prepared by immunoSEQ multiplex PCR; TCRdb keeps only in-frame clonotypes and omits some of them. The data contain over 800 clones, around 59% of them singletons. The input for sequencing was CD8+ T cells sorted from blood, taken after allogeneic stem cell transplant with posttransplant cyclophosphamide. The origin of the receptors is a male patient between 45 and 60 years old who received an allogeneic stem cell transplant from an unrelated donor, was CMV-positive, and had acute GVHD only. Certain T cells may be donor cells from the graft. The CDR3 runs from the conserved cysteine through the conserved F or W.

>16|TRBJ2-5|TRBV4-1
CASSHPGQGYEETQYF
>13|TRBJ2-1|TRBV30
CAWSVNRGNEQFF
>13|TRBJ2-3|TRBV5-8
CASSSPPKDTQYF
>18|TRBJ2-1|TRBV28
CASSSGDGLAGVVDEQFF
>16|TRBJ1-6|TRBV7-2
CASSLGDRGTYSPLHF
>13|TRBJ2-7|TRBV13
CASSPSVSYEQYF
>14|TRBJ1-2|TRBV28
CASSLRGEAYGYTF
>18|TRBJ1-1|TRBV15
CATSRDRQGYPSNTEAFF
>15|TRBJ2-1|TRBV7-9
CASSLWQGSGDEQFF
>13|TRBJ2-1|TRBV6-1
CASSATGYNEQFF
>15|TRBJ2-7|TRBV14
CASSESGGITYEQYF
>15|TRBJ2-7|TRBV7-9
CASSSPTGLSYEQYF
>18|TRBJ1-3|TRBV14
CASSPRQGAPYSGNTIYF
>17|TRBJ1-3|TRBV4-3
CASSQEYRTGGRNTIYF
>14|TRBJ2-7|TRBV27
CASSFGTGYHEQYF
>14|TRBJ1-1|TRBV28
CASSLTEGNTEAFF
>13|TRBJ2-7|TRBV9
CASSPQGSYEQYF
>15|TRBJ2-7|TRBV19
CASSQTGADSYEQYF
>14|TRBJ2-7|TRBV6-6
CASTQAGDRGLQYF
>14|TRBJ1-5|TRBV28
CASSHRVGNQPQHF
>12|TRBJ2-2|TRBV4-2
CASSHPTGELFF
>16|TRBJ2-3|TRBV9
CASSVALAGVTDTQYF
>13|TRBJ1-2|TRBV27
CASSVSLNYGYTF
>13|TRBJ2-7|TRBV5-5
CASSPSVSYEQYF
>16|TRBJ2-1|TRBV4-1
CASSQGQGAWDNEQFF
>13|TRBJ2-5|TRBV27
CASSLSRGLAEYF
>14|TRBJ2-1|TRBV5-1
CASSFGLNLNEQFF
>13|TRBJ2-3|TRBV19
CANIAGGHLTQYF
>15|TRBJ2-7|TRBV4-1
CASSLDGTGHNEQYF
>17|TRBJ2-7|TRBV5-5
CASSLSRARGGSYEQYF
>14|TRBJ2-7|TRBV13
CASSQVEGTDEQYF
>14|TRBJ1-2|TRBV7-9
CASSLGTGIYGYTF
>13|TRBJ2-1|TRBV7-8
CASSAGPNNEQFF
>14|TRBJ2-7|TRBV7-9
CASSQATESYEQYF
>17|TRBJ2-7|TRBV5-6
CASSLGMAGVDSYEQYF
>15|TRBJ1-1|TRBV21-1
CASIPKRVKNTEAFF
>15|TRBJ2-7|TRBV7-8
CASSFEGTGGDEQYF
>13|TRBJ1-1|TRBV7-3
CASSPQAGTEAFF
>16|TRBJ2-1|TRBV14
CASSQVPGQGDNEQFF
>14|TRBJ2-7|TRBV19
CASSVGQGGYEQYF
>13|TRBJ2-1|TRBV7-9
CASSPRDSNEQFF
>13|TRBJ2-5|TRBV9
CASSSPTEKTQYF
>15|TRBJ1-5|TRBV9
CASSQGGGSFQPQHF
>13|TRBJ1-1|TRBV9
CASSPSSGTEAFF
>15|TRBJ2-1|TRBV19
CASSRGLNSYNEQFF
>14|TRBJ2-7|TRBV13
CASSQRGTDYEQYF
>14|TRBJ1-1|TRBV7-8
CASSLEAVNTEAFF
>14|TRBJ1-2|TRBV19
CASSIFYRGYGYTF
>16|TRBJ2-5|TRBV5-4
CASSNQPGQGAETQYF